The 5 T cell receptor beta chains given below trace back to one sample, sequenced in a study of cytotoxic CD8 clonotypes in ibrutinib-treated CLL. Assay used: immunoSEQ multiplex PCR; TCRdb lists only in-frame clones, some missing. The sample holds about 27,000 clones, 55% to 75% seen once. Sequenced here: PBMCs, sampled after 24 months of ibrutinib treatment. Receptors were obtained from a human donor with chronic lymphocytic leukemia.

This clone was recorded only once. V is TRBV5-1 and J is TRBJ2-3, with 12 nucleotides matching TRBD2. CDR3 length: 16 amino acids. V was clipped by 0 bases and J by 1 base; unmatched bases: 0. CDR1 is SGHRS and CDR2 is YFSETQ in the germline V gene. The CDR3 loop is CASSLGTSGGTDTQYF. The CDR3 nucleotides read TGCGCCAGCAGCTTGGGGACTAGCGGGGGCACAGATACGCAGTATTTT.

The CDR3 is CAWSGVPTVNSYEQYF. In DNA form, the CDR3 reads TGTGCCTGGAGTGGCGTCCCGACAGTTAACTCCTACGAGCAGTACTTC. The chain couples TRBV30 to TRBJ2-7; a weak D match, TRBD1 (5 bases). CDR1 GTSNPN and CDR2 SVGIG come from the germline V gene (reference sequence). V shed 1 base and J shed 0 bases, with 16 bases lying between them. The CDR3 extends over 16 amino acids.

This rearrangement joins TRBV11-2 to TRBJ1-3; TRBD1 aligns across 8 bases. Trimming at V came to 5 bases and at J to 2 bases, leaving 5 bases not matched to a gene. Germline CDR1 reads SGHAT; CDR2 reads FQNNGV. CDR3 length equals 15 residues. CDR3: CASSIPTGAGNTIYF. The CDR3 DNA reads TGTGCCAGCAGCATACCGACAGGGGCTGGAAACACCATATATTTT.

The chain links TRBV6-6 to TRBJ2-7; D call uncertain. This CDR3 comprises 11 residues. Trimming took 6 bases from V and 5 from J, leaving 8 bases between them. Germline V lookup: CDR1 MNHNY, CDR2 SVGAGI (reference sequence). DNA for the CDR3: TGTGCCAGCAGCCGGAAGGACGAGCAGTACTTC. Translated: CASSRKDEQYF.

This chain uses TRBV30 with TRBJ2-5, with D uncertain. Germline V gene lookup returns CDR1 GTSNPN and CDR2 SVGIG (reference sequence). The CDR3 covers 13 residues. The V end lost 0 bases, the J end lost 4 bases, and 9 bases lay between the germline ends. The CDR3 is CAWSVRRSETQYF. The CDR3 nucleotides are TGTGCCTGGAGTGTACGTAGATCAGAGACCCAGTACTTC.